A selection of T cell receptor beta chains follows, all from one sample in a study of cytomegalovirus exposure and HLA in healthy donors. The table came from immunoSEQ multiplex PCR; TCRdb's copy has only in-frame clones and leaves some out. This sample carries approximately 170,000 clones, approximately 80% of them seen once, and the ten largest clones take around 1.3%. The sequenced sample consisted of PBMCs. Source of these receptors: a boy aged 2 to 9 in good health and CMV-seronegative. The CDR3 runs from the conserved cysteine through the conserved F or W. A D gene is named only where the DNA matches it firmly. Clone sizes are given selectively: once, few, many, or a class where the clone is expanded.

D gene: TRBD2
J gene: TRBJ2-7
clone size: NA
V gene: TRBV9
CDR3 protein: CASSVGRLATEQYF
CDR3 DNA: TGTGCCAGCAGCGTGGGAAGACTAGCTACCGAGCAGTACTTC

D gene: TRBD2
J gene: TRBJ2-3
clone size: once
V gene: TRBV5-1
CDR3 protein: CASRESLAGVTDTQYF
CDR3 DNA: TGCGCCAGCAGAGAGTCACTAGCGGGAGTTACAGATACGCAGTATTTT

D gene: TRBD1
J gene: TRBJ1-5
clone size: NA
V gene: TRBV7-8
CDR3 protein: CASSDADRGLYQPQHF
CDR3 DNA: TGTGCCAGCAGCGACGCGGACAGGGGACTATATCAGCCCCAGCATTTT

D gene: NA
J gene: TRBJ2-7
clone size: NA
V gene: TRBV7-8
CDR3 protein: CASSPNSYEQYF
CDR3 DNA: TGTGCCAGCAGCCCTAACAGCTACGAGCAGTACTTC

D gene: NA
J gene: TRBJ2-7
clone size: NA
V gene: TRBV9
CDR3 protein: CASSVAGAGYEQYF
CDR3 DNA: TGTGCCAGCAGCGTAGCTGGAGCGGGTTACGAGCAGTACTTC

D gene: NA
J gene: TRBJ2-7
clone size: NA
V gene: TRBV15
CDR3 protein: CATSRDGVFSGHLPSYEQYF
CDR3 DNA: TGTGCCACCAGCAGAGATGGGGTTTTTTCCGGACACCTCCCCTCCTACGAGCAGTACTTC

D gene: NA
J gene: TRBJ2-3
clone size: NA
V gene: TRBV4-1
CDR3 protein: CASSSSPTSSDTQYF
CDR3 DNA: TGCGCCAGCAGCTCATCTCCCACTAGCTCAGATACGCAGTATTTT

D gene: NA
J gene: TRBJ2-7
clone size: NA
V gene: TRBV7-2
CDR3 protein: CASSFLGSPGASSYEQYF
CDR3 DNA: TGTGCCAGCAGCTTTTTGGGGTCCCCGGGAGCGAGCTCCTACGAGCAGTACTTC

D gene: TRBD2
J gene: TRBJ2-1
clone size: NA
V gene: TRBV4-2
CDR3 protein: CASSQALAGGRSSYNEQFF
CDR3 DNA: TGTGCCAGCAGCCAAGCACTAGCGGGAGGGCGAAGCTCCTACAATGAGCAGTTCTTC

D gene: NA
J gene: TRBJ1-2
clone size: NA
V gene: TRBV5-4
CDR3 protein: CASRPRGGVEYGYTF
CDR3 DNA: TGTGCCAGCAGGCCCCGCGGAGGGGTGGAGTATGGCTACACCTTC

D gene: NA
J gene: TRBJ1-1
clone size: NA
V gene: TRBV27
CDR3 protein: CASSLSYRLGTEAFF
CDR3 DNA: TGTGCCAGCAGTTTATCCTACAGGTTGGGCACTGAAGCTTTCTTT

D gene: TRBD2
J gene: TRBJ2-1
clone size: NA
V gene: TRBV10-2
CDR3 protein: CASIPSGGVYEQFF
CDR3 DNA: TGCGCCAGCATACCTAGCGGGGGGGTCTATGAGCAGTTCTTC

D gene: TRBD2
J gene: TRBJ2-2
clone size: NA
V gene: TRBV2
CDR3 protein: CASSNIKEPRHWASGKNTGELFF
CDR3 DNA: TGTGCCAGCAGCAATATAAAAGAACCCAGGCACTGGGCTAGCGGAAAGAACACCGGGGAGCTGTTTTTT

D gene: NA
J gene: TRBJ2-6
clone size: NA
V gene: TRBV2
CDR3 protein: CASSEEGVAGANVLTF
CDR3 DNA: TGTGCCAGCAGTGAAGAGGGAGTCGCTGGGGCCAACGTCCTGACTTTC

D gene: NA
J gene: TRBJ1-5
clone size: NA
V gene: TRBV19
CDR3 protein: CASSIQGQPQHF
CDR3 DNA: TGTGCCAGTAGTATTCAGGGTCAGCCCCAGCATTTT

D gene: NA
J gene: TRBJ1-1
clone size: NA
V gene: TRBV5-1
CDR3 protein: CASSWDPDSMNTEAFF
CDR3 DNA: TGCGCCAGCAGCTGGGACCCGGACAGTATGAACACTGAAGCTTTCTTT

D gene: NA
J gene: TRBJ1-5
clone size: NA
V gene: TRBV21-1
CDR3 protein: CASSKSRPGLAASQPQHF
CDR3 DNA: TGTGCCAGCAGCAAAAGTCGGCCAGGGTTGGCAGCCTCTCAGCCCCAGCATTTT

D gene: NA
J gene: TRBJ1-5
clone size: NA
V gene: TRBV29-1
CDR3 protein: CSVALIAGLGSNQPQHF
CDR3 DNA: TGCAGCGTTGCTCTAATTGCGGGGCTGGGAAGCAATCAGCCCCAGCATTTT

D gene: TRBD2
J gene: TRBJ2-7
clone size: NA
V gene: TRBV7-3
CDR3 protein: CASSPKSSGVLYEQYF
CDR3 DNA: TGTGCCAGCAGCCCTAAGTCTAGCGGAGTTCTTTACGAGCAGTACTTC

D gene: TRBD2
J gene: TRBJ2-1
clone size: few
V gene: TRBV5-1
CDR3 protein: CASSLVAGSSYNEQFF
CDR3 DNA: TGCGCCAGCAGCTTGGTAGCGGGAAGCTCCTACAATGAGCAGTTCTTC

D gene: TRBD2
J gene: TRBJ2-5
clone size: once
V gene: TRBV5-1
CDR3 protein: CASSLEAGKQETQYF
CDR3 DNA: TGCGCCAGCAGCTTGGAAGCGGGGAAACAAGAGACCCAGTACTTC

D gene: NA
J gene: TRBJ2-1
clone size: once
V gene: TRBV28
CDR3 protein: CASSLSGWTTRNNEQFF
CDR3 DNA: TGTGCCAGCAGTTTATCAGGCTGGACAACACGAAACAATGAGCAGTTCTTC

D gene: NA
J gene: TRBJ2-5
clone size: NA
V gene: TRBV27
CDR3 protein: CASRHLGETQYF
CDR3 DNA: TGTGCCAGCAGACACCTCGGGGAGACCCAGTACTTC

D gene: NA
J gene: TRBJ2-3
clone size: NA
V gene: TRBV2
CDR3 protein: CASSDRGADTQYF
CDR3 DNA: TGTGCCAGCAGTGACAGGGGCGCAGATACGCAGTATTTT

D gene: NA
J gene: TRBJ2-7
clone size: NA
V gene: TRBV27
CDR3 protein: CASSSRALRGPLEQYF
CDR3 DNA: TGTGCCAGCAGTTCGCGGGCTCTGCGGGGCCCCCTAGAGCAGTACTTC

D gene: NA
J gene: TRBJ1-2
clone size: NA
V gene: TRBV19
CDR3 protein: CASSIGWTGGYTF
CDR3 DNA: TGTGCCAGTAGTATTGGATGGACTGGTGGCTACACCTTC

D gene: NA
J gene: TRBJ1-1
clone size: once
V gene: TRBV1
CDR3 protein: CTSSRELEEGPNTEAFF
CDR3 DNA: TGCACCAGCAGCAGGGAATTAGAGGAGGGGCCGAACACTGAAGCTTTCTTT

D gene: NA
J gene: TRBJ2-7
clone size: once
V gene: TRBV27
CDR3 protein: CASSLSPGGEQYF
CDR3 DNA: TGTGCCAGCAGTTTATCGCCCGGGGGCGAGCAGTACTTC

D gene: NA
J gene: TRBJ2-1
clone size: NA
V gene: TRBV7-8
CDR3 protein: CASSYLRQSEQFF
CDR3 DNA: TGTGCCAGCAGCTACCTCAGACAGTCGGAGCAGTTCTTC

D gene: TRBD2
J gene: TRBJ2-3
clone size: NA
V gene: TRBV5-6
CDR3 protein: CASSFPSVSGRASTDTQYF
CDR3 DNA: TGTGCCAGCAGCTTCCCATCTGTTAGCGGGAGGGCCAGCACAGATACGCAGTATTTT

D gene: TRBD2
J gene: TRBJ2-3
clone size: NA
V gene: TRBV6-4
CDR3 protein: CASSYNRGGPTDTQYF
CDR3 DNA: TGTGCCAGCAGCTACAATCGCGGGGGGCCGACAGATACGCAGTATTTT

D gene: NA
J gene: TRBJ1-1
clone size: NA
V gene: TRBV27
CDR3 protein: CASSLTGLNTEAFF
CDR3 DNA: TGTGCCAGCAGTCTTACAGGGCTGAACACTGAAGCTTTCTTT

D gene: TRBD2
J gene: TRBJ2-3
clone size: NA
V gene: TRBV4-1
CDR3 protein: CASSQPGLATDTQYF
CDR3 DNA: TGCGCCAGCAGCCAGCCGGGACTAGCGACAGATACGCAGTATTTT

D gene: NA
J gene: TRBJ1-1
clone size: NA
V gene: TRBV6-5
CDR3 protein: CASSYASDGSTEAFF
CDR3 DNA: TGTGCCAGCAGTTACGCAAGCGATGGTTCCACTGAAGCTTTCTTT

D gene: TRBD2
J gene: TRBJ2-7
clone size: once
V gene: TRBV30
CDR3 protein: CAWSRGTSWYEQYF
CDR3 DNA: TGTGCCTGGAGTCGGGGGACTAGCTGGTACGAGCAGTACTTC

D gene: NA
J gene: TRBJ2-2
clone size: NA
V gene: TRBV4-3
CDR3 protein: CASSQGPGGRNNRELFF
CDR3 DNA: TGCGCCAGCAGCCAGGGCCCGGGGGGCCGGAATAATCGGGAGCTGTTTTTT

D gene: TRBD1
J gene: TRBJ2-7
clone size: NA
V gene: TRBV28
CDR3 protein: CASSLRDRPSYEQYF
CDR3 DNA: TGTGCCAGCAGTTTAAGGGACAGGCCCTCCTACGAGCAGTACTTC

D gene: NA
J gene: TRBJ1-5
clone size: NA
V gene: TRBV27
CDR3 protein: CASSLQGSNQPQHF
CDR3 DNA: TGTGCCAGCAGTTTACAGGGGAGCAATCAGCCCCAGCATTTT

D gene: TRBD1
J gene: TRBJ2-3
clone size: once
V gene: TRBV12-5
CDR3 protein: CASAAGQGAADTQYF
CDR3 DNA: TGTGCTAGTGCCGCGGGACAGGGGGCAGCAGATACGCAGTATTTT

D gene: NA
J gene: TRBJ1-5
clone size: NA
V gene: TRBV7-2
CDR3 protein: CASSLGDSGNQPQHF
CDR3 DNA: TGTGCCAGCAGCTTAGGGGACTCCGGTAATCAGCCCCAGCATTTT

D gene: NA
J gene: TRBJ2-2
clone size: NA
V gene: TRBV18
CDR3 protein: CASSPRRTGNTGELFF
CDR3 DNA: TGTGCCAGCTCACCCCGGCGTACAGGGAACACCGGGGAGCTGTTTTTT

D gene: TRBD1
J gene: TRBJ1-1
clone size: once
V gene: TRBV19
CDR3 protein: CASSRTGVTEAFF
CDR3 DNA: TGTGCCAGTAGTAGAACAGGGGTGACTGAAGCTTTCTTT

D gene: TRBD1
J gene: TRBJ2-1
clone size: NA
V gene: TRBV27
CDR3 protein: CASSQEDRGRDEQFF
CDR3 DNA: TGTGCCAGCAGTCAAGAGGACAGGGGGAGGGATGAGCAGTTCTTC

D gene: TRBD1
J gene: TRBJ1-5
clone size: NA
V gene: TRBV2
CDR3 protein: CASRGYDRGSNQPQHF
CDR3 DNA: TGTGCCAGCAGGGGATACGACAGGGGGAGCAATCAGCCCCAGCATTTT

D gene: NA
J gene: TRBJ1-3
clone size: NA
V gene: TRBV6-1
CDR3 protein: CASSDAAGSRNTIYF
CDR3 DNA: TGTGCCAGCAGTGACGCCGCAGGGTCAAGAAACACCATATATTTT

D gene: TRBD2
J gene: TRBJ2-5
clone size: NA
V gene: TRBV4-1
CDR3 protein: CASSQQRGGRETQYF
CDR3 DNA: TGCGCCAGCAGCCAACAGCGGGGGGGTAGGGAGACCCAGTACTTC

D gene: NA
J gene: TRBJ2-2
clone size: few
V gene: TRBV6-5
CDR3 protein: CASRDTGRDTGELFF
CDR3 DNA: TGTGCCAGCAGAGACACAGGAAGGGACACCGGGGAGCTGTTTTTT

D gene: TRBD2
J gene: TRBJ2-1
clone size: NA
V gene: TRBV29-1
CDR3 protein: CSVDLSGGATNEQFF
CDR3 DNA: TGCAGCGTTGATCTTAGCGGGGGGGCCACCAATGAGCAGTTCTTC

D gene: TRBD1
J gene: TRBJ1-6
clone size: NA
V gene: TRBV28
CDR3 protein: CASSDPLGQGSNSPLHF
CDR3 DNA: TGTGCCAGCAGTGACCCCTTAGGACAGGGCAGTAATTCACCCCTCCACTTT

D gene: TRBD1
J gene: TRBJ1-1
clone size: NA
V gene: TRBV19
CDR3 protein: CASSITGTGGYEAFF
CDR3 DNA: TGTGCCAGTAGTATAACGGGGACAGGAGGATATGAAGCTTTCTTT

D gene: NA
J gene: TRBJ2-2
clone size: NA
V gene: TRBV7-2
CDR3 protein: CASSSGVGDTGELFF
CDR3 DNA: TGTGCCAGCAGCTCGGGGGTCGGGGACACCGGGGAGCTGTTTTTT

D gene: NA
J gene: TRBJ1-4
clone size: NA
V gene: TRBV5-6
CDR3 protein: CASTYRGATNEKLFF
CDR3 DNA: TGTGCCAGCACCTACCGGGGGGCAACTAATGAAAAACTGTTTTTT

D gene: TRBD1
J gene: TRBJ2-2
clone size: NA
V gene: TRBV7-9
CDR3 protein: CASSPGQGILGHTGELFF
CDR3 DNA: TGTGCCAGCAGCCCCGGACAGGGGATTTTAGGACACACCGGGGAGCTGTTTTTT

D gene: NA
J gene: TRBJ1-1
clone size: NA
V gene: TRBV19
CDR3 protein: CASKFGDGGENTEAFF
CDR3 DNA: TGTGCCAGTAAATTCGGGGACGGGGGTGAGAACACTGAAGCTTTCTTT

D gene: TRBD2
J gene: TRBJ2-7
clone size: few
V gene: TRBV6-1
CDR3 protein: CASREGRKGLNYEQYF
CDR3 DNA: TGTGCCAGCAGAGAAGGGCGGAAGGGACTAAACTACGAGCAGTACTTC